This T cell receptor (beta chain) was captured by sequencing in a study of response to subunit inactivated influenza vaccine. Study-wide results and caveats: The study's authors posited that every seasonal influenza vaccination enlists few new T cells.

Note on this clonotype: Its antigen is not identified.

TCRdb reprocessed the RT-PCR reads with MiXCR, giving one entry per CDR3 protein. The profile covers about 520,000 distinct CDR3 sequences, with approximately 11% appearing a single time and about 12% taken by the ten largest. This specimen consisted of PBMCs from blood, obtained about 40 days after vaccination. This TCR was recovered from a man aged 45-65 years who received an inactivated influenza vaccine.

DNA for the CDR3: TGTGCCAGCAGCTGGGGAACAGGGGTGGGCACTGAAGCTTTCTTT. As protein: CASSWGTGVGTEAFF. The chain is built from TRBV7-2 and TRBJ1-1; 7 bases fit TRBD1. V lost 4 bases, J lost 4 bases, and 9 bases stayed unmatched. Germline loops: CDR1 SGHTA, CDR2 FQGNSA. The CDR3 is 15 amino acids.